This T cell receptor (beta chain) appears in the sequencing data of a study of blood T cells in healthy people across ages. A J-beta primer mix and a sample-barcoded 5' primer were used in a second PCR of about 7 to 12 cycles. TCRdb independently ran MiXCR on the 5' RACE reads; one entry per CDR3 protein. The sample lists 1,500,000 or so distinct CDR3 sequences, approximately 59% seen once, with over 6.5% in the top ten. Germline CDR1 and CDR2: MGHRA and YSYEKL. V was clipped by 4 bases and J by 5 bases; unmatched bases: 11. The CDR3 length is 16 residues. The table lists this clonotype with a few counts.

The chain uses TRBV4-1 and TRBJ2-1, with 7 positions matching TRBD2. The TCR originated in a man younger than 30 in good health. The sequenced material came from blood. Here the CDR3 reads CASSPLGASGHNEQFF. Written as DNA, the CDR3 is TGCGCCAGCAGCCCGCTTGGGGCTAGCGGACACAATGAGCAGTTCTTC.